This TCR beta chain was obtained from a study of T-cell reconstitution after alpha-beta-depleted transplantation in children (dated by TCRdb to between 2015 and 2016). Context from the whole study: Using TCR repertoire profiling, the study followed T-cell immune reconstitution in a quantitative way in children after TCRalphabeta/CD19-depleted allogeneic hematopoietic cell transplantation. The paper as a whole reports these results and caveats: Apparently early alphabetaT-cell count recovery about two months after transplant reportedly relied on only several hundred rapidly expanded clones derived from non-depleted graft cells. In some patients, high TCRbeta diversity at day 60 was attributed to recipient T cells and intrathymic progenitors that had survived conditioning. Over subsequent months, a decline in hyperexpanded clone frequencies was noted, and after one year, T-cell counts and TCRbeta diversity were mostly ascribed to newly produced T cells.

This clonotype was recorded at least ten times. It has no known antigen specificity. No much larger clonotype is one base removed from it; base qualities were not supplied. In light of the paper, this sample's treatment or condition label describes: allogeneic hematopoietic cell transplantation with graft depleted of TCRalphabeta T cells and CD19 B cells. The transplant recipients were children given TCRalphabeta/CD19-depleted allogeneic hematopoietic cell grafts. V lost 0 bases and J lost 7 bases; the stretch between them is 16 bases long. Measured from the cysteine to the phenylalanine, the CDR3 is 16 residues long. Kept here is only the CDR3 DNA, which spans 48 bases and is read in frame from base 1. According to the germline V gene (reference sequence), CDR1 reads LGHDT and CDR2 reads YNNKEL. The library was obtained by PCR. Sequencing was carried out with an Illumina HiSeq 2500. Molecular barcoding was employed in the preparation of TCR libraries, with unique molecular identifiers being used to normalize TCRbeta repertoire quantification. TCRdb reanalyzed the raw reads on its own, using fastp at Q25 for trimming and MiXCR for clone calling, and kept in-frame beta chains. Records with the same CDR3 protein are collapsed into one entry carrying the most frequent genes and DNA. This sample is represented by approximately 290,000 distinct CDR3 sequences; around a tenth of them were singletons. The ten largest clones take up 23% of the sample.

The sample was peripheral blood, taken 180 days after TCRalphabeta/CD19-depleted stem cell transplant. The receptor comes from a male patient under 10 years old who had a stem cell transplant for chronic granulomatous disease, so the T cells may come from the graft donor. The V and J genes are TRBV3-1 and TRBJ2-1, with the D call perhaps TRBD1 or TRBD2, each one matching 5 bases. The DNA sequence is as follows: TGTGCCAGCAGCCAAGATGCCACTCCGTGGGGGAATGAGCAGTTCTTC. Its product reads: CASSQDATPWGNEQFF.